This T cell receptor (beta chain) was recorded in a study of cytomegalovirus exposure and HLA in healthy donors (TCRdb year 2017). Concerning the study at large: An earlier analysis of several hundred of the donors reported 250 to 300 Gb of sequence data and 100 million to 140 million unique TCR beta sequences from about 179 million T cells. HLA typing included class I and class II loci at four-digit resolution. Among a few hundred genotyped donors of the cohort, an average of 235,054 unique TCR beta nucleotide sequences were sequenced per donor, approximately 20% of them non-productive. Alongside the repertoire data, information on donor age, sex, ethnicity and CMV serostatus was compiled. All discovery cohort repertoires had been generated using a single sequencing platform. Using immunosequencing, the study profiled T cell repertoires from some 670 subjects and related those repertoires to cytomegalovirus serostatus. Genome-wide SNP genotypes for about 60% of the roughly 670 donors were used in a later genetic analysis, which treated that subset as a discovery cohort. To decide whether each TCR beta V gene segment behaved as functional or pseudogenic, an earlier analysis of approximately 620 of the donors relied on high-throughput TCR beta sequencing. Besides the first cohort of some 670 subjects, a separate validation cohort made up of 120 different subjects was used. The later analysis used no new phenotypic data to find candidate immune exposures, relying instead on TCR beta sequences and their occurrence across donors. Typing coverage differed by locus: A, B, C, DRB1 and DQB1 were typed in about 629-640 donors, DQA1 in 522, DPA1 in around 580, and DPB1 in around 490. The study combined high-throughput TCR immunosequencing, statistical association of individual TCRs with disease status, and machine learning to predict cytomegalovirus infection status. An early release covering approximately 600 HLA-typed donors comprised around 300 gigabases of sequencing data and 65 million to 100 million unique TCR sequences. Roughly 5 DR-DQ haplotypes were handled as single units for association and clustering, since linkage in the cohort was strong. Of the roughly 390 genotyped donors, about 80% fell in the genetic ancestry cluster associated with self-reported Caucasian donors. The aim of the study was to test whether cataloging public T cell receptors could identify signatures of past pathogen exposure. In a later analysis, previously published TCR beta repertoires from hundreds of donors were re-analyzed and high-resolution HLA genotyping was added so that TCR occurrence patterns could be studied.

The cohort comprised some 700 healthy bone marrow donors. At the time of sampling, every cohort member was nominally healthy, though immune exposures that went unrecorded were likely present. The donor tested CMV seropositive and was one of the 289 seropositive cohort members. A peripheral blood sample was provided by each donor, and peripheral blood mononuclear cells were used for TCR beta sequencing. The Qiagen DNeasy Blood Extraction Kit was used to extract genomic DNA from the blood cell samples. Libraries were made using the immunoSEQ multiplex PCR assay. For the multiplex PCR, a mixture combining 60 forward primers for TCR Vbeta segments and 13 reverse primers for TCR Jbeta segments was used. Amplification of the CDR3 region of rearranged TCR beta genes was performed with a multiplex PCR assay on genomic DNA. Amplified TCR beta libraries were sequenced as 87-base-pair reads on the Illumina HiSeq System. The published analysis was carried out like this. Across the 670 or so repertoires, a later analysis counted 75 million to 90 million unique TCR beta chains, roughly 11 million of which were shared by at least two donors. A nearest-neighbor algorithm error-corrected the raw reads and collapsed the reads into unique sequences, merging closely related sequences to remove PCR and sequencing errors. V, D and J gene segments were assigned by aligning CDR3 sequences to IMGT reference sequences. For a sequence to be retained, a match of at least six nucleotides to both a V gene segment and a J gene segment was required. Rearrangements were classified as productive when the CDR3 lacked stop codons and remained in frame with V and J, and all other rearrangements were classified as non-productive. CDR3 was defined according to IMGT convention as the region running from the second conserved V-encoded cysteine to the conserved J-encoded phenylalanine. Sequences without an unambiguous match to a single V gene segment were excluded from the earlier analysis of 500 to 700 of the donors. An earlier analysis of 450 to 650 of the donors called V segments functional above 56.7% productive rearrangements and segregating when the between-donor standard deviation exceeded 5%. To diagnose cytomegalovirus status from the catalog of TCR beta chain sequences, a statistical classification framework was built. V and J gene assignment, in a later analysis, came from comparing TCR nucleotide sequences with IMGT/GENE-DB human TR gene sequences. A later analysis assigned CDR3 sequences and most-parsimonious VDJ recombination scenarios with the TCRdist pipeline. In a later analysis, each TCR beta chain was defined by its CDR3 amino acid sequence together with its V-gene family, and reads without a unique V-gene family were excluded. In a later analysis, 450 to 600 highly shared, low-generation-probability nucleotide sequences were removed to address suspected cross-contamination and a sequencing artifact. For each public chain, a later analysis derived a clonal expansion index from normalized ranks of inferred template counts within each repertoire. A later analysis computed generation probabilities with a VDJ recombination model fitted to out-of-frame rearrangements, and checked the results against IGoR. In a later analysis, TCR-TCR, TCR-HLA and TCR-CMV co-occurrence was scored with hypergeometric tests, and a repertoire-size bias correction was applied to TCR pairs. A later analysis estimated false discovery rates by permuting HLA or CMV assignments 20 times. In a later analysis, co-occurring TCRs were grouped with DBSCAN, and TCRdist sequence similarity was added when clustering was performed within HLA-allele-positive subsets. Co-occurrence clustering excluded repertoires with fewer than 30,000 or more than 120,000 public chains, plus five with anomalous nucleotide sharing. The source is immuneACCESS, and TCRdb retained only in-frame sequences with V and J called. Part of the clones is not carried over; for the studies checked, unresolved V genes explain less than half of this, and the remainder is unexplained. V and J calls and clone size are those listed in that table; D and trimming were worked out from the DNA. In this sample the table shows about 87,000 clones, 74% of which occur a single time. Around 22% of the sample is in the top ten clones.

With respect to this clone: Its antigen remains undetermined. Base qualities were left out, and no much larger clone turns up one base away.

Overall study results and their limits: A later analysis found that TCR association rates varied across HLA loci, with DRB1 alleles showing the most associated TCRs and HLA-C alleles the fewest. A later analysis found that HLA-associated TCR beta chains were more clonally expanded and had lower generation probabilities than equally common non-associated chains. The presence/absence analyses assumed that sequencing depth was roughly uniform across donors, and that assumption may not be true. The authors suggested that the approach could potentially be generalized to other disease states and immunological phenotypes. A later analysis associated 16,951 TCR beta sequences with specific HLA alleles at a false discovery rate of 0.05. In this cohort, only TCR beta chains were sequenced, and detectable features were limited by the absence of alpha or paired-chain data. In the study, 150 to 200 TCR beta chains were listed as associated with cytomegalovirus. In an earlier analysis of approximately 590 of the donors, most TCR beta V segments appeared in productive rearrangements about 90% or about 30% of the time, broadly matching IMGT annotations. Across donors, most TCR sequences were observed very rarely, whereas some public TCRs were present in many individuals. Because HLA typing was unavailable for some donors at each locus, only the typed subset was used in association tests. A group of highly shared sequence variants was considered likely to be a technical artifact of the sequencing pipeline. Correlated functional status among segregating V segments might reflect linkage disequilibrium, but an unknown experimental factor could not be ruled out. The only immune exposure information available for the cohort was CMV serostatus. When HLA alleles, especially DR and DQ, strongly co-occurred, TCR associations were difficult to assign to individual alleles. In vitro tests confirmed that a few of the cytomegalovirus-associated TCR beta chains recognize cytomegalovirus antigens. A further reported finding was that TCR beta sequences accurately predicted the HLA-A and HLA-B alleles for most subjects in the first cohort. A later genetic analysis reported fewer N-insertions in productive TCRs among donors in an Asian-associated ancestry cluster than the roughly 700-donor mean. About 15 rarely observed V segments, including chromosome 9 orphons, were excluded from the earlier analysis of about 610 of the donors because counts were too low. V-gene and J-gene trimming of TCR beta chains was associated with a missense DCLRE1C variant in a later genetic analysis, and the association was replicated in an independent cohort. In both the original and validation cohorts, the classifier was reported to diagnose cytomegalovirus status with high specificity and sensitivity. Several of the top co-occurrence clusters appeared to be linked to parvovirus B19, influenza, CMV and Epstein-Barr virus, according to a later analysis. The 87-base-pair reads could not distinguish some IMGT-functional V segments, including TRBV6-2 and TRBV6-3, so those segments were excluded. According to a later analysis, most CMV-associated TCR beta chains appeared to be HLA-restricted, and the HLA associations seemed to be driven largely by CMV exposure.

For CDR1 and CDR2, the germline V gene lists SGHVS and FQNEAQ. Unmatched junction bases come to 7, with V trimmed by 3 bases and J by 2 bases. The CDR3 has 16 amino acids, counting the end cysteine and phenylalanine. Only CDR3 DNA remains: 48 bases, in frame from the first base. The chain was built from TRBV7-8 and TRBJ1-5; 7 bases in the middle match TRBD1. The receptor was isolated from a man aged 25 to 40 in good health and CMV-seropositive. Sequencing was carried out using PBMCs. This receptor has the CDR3 CASSFTGARGNQPQHF. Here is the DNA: TGTGCCAGCAGCTTCACAGGGGCCCGAGGCAATCAGCCCCAGCATTTT.